The next 18 T cell receptor beta chains were all read from a single sample in a study of T cell responses to AZD1222 COVID-19 vaccine. The method was immunoSEQ multiplex PCR; TCRdb's version includes in-frame clones alone and lacks a portion of them. The data show 100,000 to 150,000 clones, with around 92% seen just once and over 0.95% held by the top ten. The source was peripheral blood, collected on day 0 of AZD1222 vaccination. The receptors derive from an adult in good health.

This chain links TRBV5-1 with TRBJ2-2; D unclear. The CDR3 has 15 amino acids. Germline V lookup: CDR1 SGHRS, CDR2 YFSETQ. Deletions cut 0 bases from V and 5 bases from J, with 11 bases between. Written as DNA, the CDR3 is TGCGCCAGCAGCTTGGAAGGGTCTGGGACCGGGGAGCTGTTTTTT. Translation: CASSLEGSGTGELFF.

This clone has only one observation. The chain carries TRBV6-5 and TRBJ1-3, with D maybe TRBD1 (5 bases). V was clipped by 2 bases and J by 0 bases, with 5 bases between them. CDR1 and CDR2 from the germline V gene are MNHEY and SVGAGI. This CDR3 has 14 amino acids. CDR3 DNA: TGTGCCAGCAGTTACGGGGGCTCTGGAAACACCATATATTTT. Amino acids: CASSYGGSGNTIYF.

In this sample, this clone turned up a few times. This chain links TRBV4-2 with TRBJ2-4, with 9 bases aligning to TRBD2. This CDR3 is 21 amino acids long. The germline V gene encodes CDR1 LGHNA and CDR2 YNFKEQ. V trimming: 1 base; J trimming: 0 bases; junction bases outside the gene matches: 16. The CDR3 nucleotides read TGTGCCAGCAGCCAAGTTATAGTAGCGGGAGATGTCGCCCTAGCCAAAAACATTCAGTACTTC. Amino acid sequence: CASSQVIVAGDVALAKNIQYF.

The chain couples TRBV7-9 to TRBJ1-4; D perhaps matches TRBD1 (5 bases). This CDR3 is built from 16 residues. The germline CDR1 and CDR2 sequences are SEHNR and FQNEAQ (reference sequence). Trimming stripped 5 bases from V and 5 bases from J, with 18 bases between. The CDR3 nucleotides are TGTGCCAGCAGCCGACGAGGAGGGGAGGCAAATGAAAAACTGTTTTTT. It codes for CASSRRGGEANEKLFF.

The rearrangement uses TRBV6-5 and TRBJ2-1; 11 bases match TRBD2. V lost 6 bases and J lost 7; bases outside the gene matches: 8. CDR3 size: 15 residues. Looked up from germline, CDR1 is MNHEY and CDR2 is SVGAGI. The CDR3 loop is CASRHTSGSDNEQFF. In DNA form, the CDR3 reads TGTGCCAGCAGACACACTAGCGGGAGCGATAATGAGCAGTTCTTC.

The genes are TRBV7-3 and TRBJ2-1; D may be TRBD1 (6 bases). CDR1 SGHTA and CDR2 FQGTGA come from the germline V gene. CDR3 length equals 15 residues. V was shortened by 2 bases and J by 4 bases, with 12 bases between the two germline ends. CDR3 residues: CASSLAQTGYNEQFF. CDR3 bases: TGTGCCAGCAGCTTAGCACAGACAGGATACAATGAGCAGTTCTTC.

This clone was seen many times. The J gene is TRBJ2-3, the V gene TRBV2; tentatively, D is TRBD1 or TRBD2 (6 bases each). The CDR3 runs to 16 residues. Germline V gives CDR1 SNHLY, CDR2 FYNNEI. Trimming shortened V by 7 bases and J by 1 base, and 18 bases separated the two germline ends. This chain's CDR3 is CASNPLARGGTDTQYF. CDR3 coding DNA: TGTGCCAGCAACCCCCTAGCGAGGGGGGGCACAGATACGCAGTATTTT.

The genes are TRBV6-5 and TRBJ2-3; 8 nucleotides match TRBD2. Germline CDR1 MNHEY, CDR2 SVGAGI. Germline trimming cut 5 bases from V and 6 bases from J; bases unmatched to any gene: 4. The CDR3 is 13 amino acids. The CDR3 DNA sequence: TGTGCCAGCAGTCTGCGACTAGCGGATACGCAGTATTTT. It codes for CASSLRLADTQYF.

This clone was seen once. This chain links TRBV6-1 with TRBJ1-2; D is perhaps TRBD1 (6 bases). Trimming took off 2 bases at V and 6 bases at J, with 13 bases between the two ends. This CDR3 is built from 14 residues. Germline V gene data show CDR1 as MNHNS and CDR2 as SASEGT. Here the CDR3 DNA reads TGTGCCAGCAGTGAAAAGGGGGGAGTGGATGGCTACACCTTC. Translating gives CASSEKGGVDGYTF.

The genes are TRBV30 and TRBJ2-7, with 7 bases aligning to TRBD1. Germline values: CDR1 GTSNPN, CDR2 SVGIG (reference sequence). Losses at the gene ends were 1 base for V and 2 bases for J; bases not matched to a gene: 5. This CDR3 spans 14 amino acids. Written as DNA, the CDR3 is TGTGCCTGGAGTGCCCCGGGACAGCCCTACGAGCAGTACTTC. This codes for CAWSAPGQPYEQYF.

The genes are TRBV6-1 and TRBJ2-4; TRBD1 matches 9 bases. J was trimmed by 1 base and V by 4 bases; bases with no gene match: 5. This CDR3 has 16 amino acids. Germline CDR1 MNHNS, CDR2 SASEGT. The CDR3 reads CASSGTGDGAKNIQYF. CDR3 nucleotide sequence: TGTGCCAGCAGTGGGACAGGGGATGGGGCCAAAAACATTCAGTACTTC.

The chain joins TRBV4-1 to TRBJ2-1; D remains unclear. The CDR3 runs to 16 residues. V lost 0 bases, J lost 2 bases, and 11 bases lay in between. CDR1 is MGHRA and CDR2 is YSYEKL in the germline V gene. As DNA, the CDR3 is TGCGCCAGCAGCCAAGATATCAGGCCAACCTACAATGAGCAGTTCTTC. It codes for CASSQDIRPTYNEQFF.

The chain carries TRBV4-1 and TRBJ1-5, with D uncertain. With 0 bases removed from V and 0 bases from J, the gap between germline ends came to 6 bases. CDR3 size: 15 residues. Germline loops: CDR1 MGHRA, CDR2 YSYEKL. CDR3 nucleotides: TGCGCCAGCAGCCAAGATACAAGTAGCAATCAGCCCCAGCATTTT. It codes for CASSQDTSSNQPQHF.

The sample holds one count of this clone. The V gene is TRBV5-1, the J gene TRBJ1-2; D possibly corresponds to TRBD1 (6 bases). Germline V gene sequence: CDR1 SGHRS, CDR2 YFSETQ. The germline V and J ends were trimmed by 0 bases and 8 bases, with 14 bases remaining between them. The CDR3 has 14 residues. CDR3 sequence reads: CASSLDSQGDGYTF. CDR3 nucleotide sequence: TGCGCCAGCAGCTTGGATTCACAGGGTGACGGCTACACCTTC.

The chain uses TRBV2 and TRBJ1-5; no reliable D call. The germline CDR1 and CDR2 sequences are SNHLY and FYNNEI. CDR3 length: 15 amino acids. V lost 7 bases and J 4 bases, leaving 17 bases between the germline ends. CDR3 amino acids: CASTEDELGNQPQHF. The CDR3 nucleotides are TGTGCCAGCACCGAAGATGAGCTCGGGAATCAGCCCCAGCATTTT. Supplemented by reference TRBV2 and TRBJ1-5, the full variable domain reads EPEVTQTPSHQVTQMGQEVILRCVPISNHLYFYWYRQILGQKVEFLVSFYNNEISEKSEIFDDQFSVERPDGSNFTLKIRSTKLEDSAMYFCASTEDELGNQPQHFGDGTRLSIL.

The V and J genes are TRBV18 and TRBJ2-7, with 7 bases matching TRBD2. The V gene's germline CDR1 is KGHSH and CDR2 LQKENI. The CDR3 loop spans 15 amino acids. The V and J ends lost 3 bases and 4 bases, in that order; junction bases with no gene match: 9. CDR3: CASSPGVFGGYEQYF. The CDR3 DNA follows: TGTGCCAGCTCACCCGGGGTTTTCGGGGGGTACGAGCAGTACTTC.

This chain joins TRBV3-1 (or the pseudogene TRBV3-2) and TRBJ2-1; weak D call: TRBD2 (6 bases). The V gene lost 0 bases and the J gene lost 12 bases, with 9 bases spanning the gap. The CDR3 contains 12 residues. From germline, CDR1 is LGHDT and CDR2 YNNKEL (reference sequence). CDR3: CASSQEMGGQFF. CDR3 DNA: TGTGCCAGCAGCCAAGAGATGGGGGGGCAGTTCTTC.

The genes are TRBV7-8 and TRBJ2-3; 10 bases agree with TRBD2. V lost 7 bases, J lost 7 bases, and 11 bases stayed unmatched. Germline V gene data show CDR1 as SGHVS and CDR2 as FQNEAQ. The CDR3 runs 15 residues. CDR3 protein: CASNIELAGHHTQYF. CDR3 DNA: TGTGCCAGCAACATAGAACTAGCGGGGCACCATACGCAGTATTTT.